The rows below give T cell receptor beta chains drawn from one sample of a study of Graves' ophthalmopathy and Graves' hyperthyroidism. TCRdb re-analysed the multiplex PCR reads in MiXCR, keeping a single row per CDR3 protein. The sample carries 220,000 or so distinct CDR3 sequences, under 25% recorded once. Specimen: peripheral blood. The source of these receptors is a woman in her forties or fifties with Graves' ophthalmopathy. CDR3s include the opening cysteine and the closing phenylalanine or tryptophan. Each record gives: J gene, D gene, clone size, V gene, CDR3 protein, CDR3 DNA. D genes are given only for firm matches. Clone sizes are given selectively: once, few, many, or a class where the clone is expanded.

J gene: TRBJ2-7
D gene: -
clone size: -
V gene: TRBV6-1
CDR3 protein: CASNLPHLTDEQYF
CDR3 DNA: TGTGCCAGCAACCTGCCCCACCTAACCGACGAGCAGTACTTC

J gene: TRBJ2-2
D gene: -
clone size: many
V gene: TRBV7-3
CDR3 protein: CASRIGPNTGELFF
CDR3 DNA: TGTGCCAGCAGGATTGGACCGAACACCGGGGAGCTGTTTTTT

J gene: TRBJ2-7
D gene: -
clone size: many
V gene: TRBV7-9
CDR3 protein: CASSSDMDYEQYF
CDR3 DNA: TGTGCCAGCAGCTCCGACATGGACTACGAGCAGTACTTC

J gene: TRBJ2-7
D gene: -
clone size: -
V gene: TRBV3-1
CDR3 protein: CASSPRAVTYEQYF
CDR3 DNA: TGTGCCAGCAGCCCACGGGCGGTAACCTACGAGCAGTACTTC

J gene: TRBJ2-2
D gene: -
clone size: many
V gene: TRBV19
CDR3 protein: CASSIIRQGNTGELFF
CDR3 DNA: TGTGCCAGTAGTATAATTCGGCAGGGGAACACCGGGGAGCTGTTTTTT

J gene: TRBJ1-5
D gene: -
clone size: many
V gene: TRBV25-1
CDR3 protein: CASSARVNQPQHF
CDR3 DNA: TGTGCCAGCAGTGCTCGGGTCAATCAGCCCCAGCATTTT

J gene: TRBJ2-7
D gene: -
clone size: many
V gene: TRBV5-1
CDR3 protein: CASSFFGSGDSVEQYF
CDR3 DNA: TGCGCCAGCAGCTTTTTCGGGTCGGGGGATTCTGTCGAGCAGTACTTC

J gene: TRBJ2-1
D gene: TRBD2
clone size: few
V gene: TRBV18
CDR3 protein: CASSPKVLAGGVTYNEQFF
CDR3 DNA: TGTGCCAGCTCACCAAAGGTGCTAGCGGGAGGGGTGACCTACAATGAGCAGTTCTTC

J gene: TRBJ1-1
D gene: -
clone size: many
V gene: TRBV29-1
CDR3 protein: CSVDSGKISREAFF
CDR3 DNA: TGCAGCGTTGATTCTGGAAAAATCTCACGTGAAGCTTTCTTT

J gene: TRBJ2-7
D gene: TRBD1
clone size: many
V gene: TRBV20-1
CDR3 protein: CSASDSDRPTYEQYF
CDR3 DNA: TGCAGTGCTAGCGACTCGGACAGGCCTACCTACGAGCAGTACTTC

J gene: TRBJ2-7
D gene: -
clone size: many
V gene: TRBV6-2/TRBV6-3
CDR3 protein: CASKTEGSYEQYF
CDR3 DNA: TGTGCCAGCAAGACGGAGGGATCCTACGAGCAGTACTTC

J gene: TRBJ1-1
D gene: -
clone size: few
V gene: TRBV30
CDR3 protein: CAWESQTWEAFF
CDR3 DNA: TGTGCCTGGGAGTCGCAGACCTGGGAAGCTTTCTTT